This TCR beta chain was found in a study of cytomegalovirus exposure and HLA in healthy donors. Germline lookup yields CDR1 KGHSH and CDR2 LQKENI. Between the trimmed V and J ends, which lost 3 bases and 5 bases, there was a span of 7 bases. CDR3 length: 12 residues. Primers: 60 Vbeta forward and 13 Jbeta reverse. Repertoires were generated with immunoSEQ multiplex PCR, while TCRdb's copy carries only in-frame clones and drops some. This table holds around 140,000 clones, about two thirds found once. The sample was PBMCs. This rearrangement joins TRBV18 to TRBJ1-1, with D perhaps TRBD1 (5 bases). This receptor was identified in a man aged 45 to 65 in good health and CMV-seropositive. This CDR3 reads CASSPDRTEAFF. The CDR3 DNA reads as TGTGCCAGCTCACCCGACAGAACTGAAGCTTTCTTT.